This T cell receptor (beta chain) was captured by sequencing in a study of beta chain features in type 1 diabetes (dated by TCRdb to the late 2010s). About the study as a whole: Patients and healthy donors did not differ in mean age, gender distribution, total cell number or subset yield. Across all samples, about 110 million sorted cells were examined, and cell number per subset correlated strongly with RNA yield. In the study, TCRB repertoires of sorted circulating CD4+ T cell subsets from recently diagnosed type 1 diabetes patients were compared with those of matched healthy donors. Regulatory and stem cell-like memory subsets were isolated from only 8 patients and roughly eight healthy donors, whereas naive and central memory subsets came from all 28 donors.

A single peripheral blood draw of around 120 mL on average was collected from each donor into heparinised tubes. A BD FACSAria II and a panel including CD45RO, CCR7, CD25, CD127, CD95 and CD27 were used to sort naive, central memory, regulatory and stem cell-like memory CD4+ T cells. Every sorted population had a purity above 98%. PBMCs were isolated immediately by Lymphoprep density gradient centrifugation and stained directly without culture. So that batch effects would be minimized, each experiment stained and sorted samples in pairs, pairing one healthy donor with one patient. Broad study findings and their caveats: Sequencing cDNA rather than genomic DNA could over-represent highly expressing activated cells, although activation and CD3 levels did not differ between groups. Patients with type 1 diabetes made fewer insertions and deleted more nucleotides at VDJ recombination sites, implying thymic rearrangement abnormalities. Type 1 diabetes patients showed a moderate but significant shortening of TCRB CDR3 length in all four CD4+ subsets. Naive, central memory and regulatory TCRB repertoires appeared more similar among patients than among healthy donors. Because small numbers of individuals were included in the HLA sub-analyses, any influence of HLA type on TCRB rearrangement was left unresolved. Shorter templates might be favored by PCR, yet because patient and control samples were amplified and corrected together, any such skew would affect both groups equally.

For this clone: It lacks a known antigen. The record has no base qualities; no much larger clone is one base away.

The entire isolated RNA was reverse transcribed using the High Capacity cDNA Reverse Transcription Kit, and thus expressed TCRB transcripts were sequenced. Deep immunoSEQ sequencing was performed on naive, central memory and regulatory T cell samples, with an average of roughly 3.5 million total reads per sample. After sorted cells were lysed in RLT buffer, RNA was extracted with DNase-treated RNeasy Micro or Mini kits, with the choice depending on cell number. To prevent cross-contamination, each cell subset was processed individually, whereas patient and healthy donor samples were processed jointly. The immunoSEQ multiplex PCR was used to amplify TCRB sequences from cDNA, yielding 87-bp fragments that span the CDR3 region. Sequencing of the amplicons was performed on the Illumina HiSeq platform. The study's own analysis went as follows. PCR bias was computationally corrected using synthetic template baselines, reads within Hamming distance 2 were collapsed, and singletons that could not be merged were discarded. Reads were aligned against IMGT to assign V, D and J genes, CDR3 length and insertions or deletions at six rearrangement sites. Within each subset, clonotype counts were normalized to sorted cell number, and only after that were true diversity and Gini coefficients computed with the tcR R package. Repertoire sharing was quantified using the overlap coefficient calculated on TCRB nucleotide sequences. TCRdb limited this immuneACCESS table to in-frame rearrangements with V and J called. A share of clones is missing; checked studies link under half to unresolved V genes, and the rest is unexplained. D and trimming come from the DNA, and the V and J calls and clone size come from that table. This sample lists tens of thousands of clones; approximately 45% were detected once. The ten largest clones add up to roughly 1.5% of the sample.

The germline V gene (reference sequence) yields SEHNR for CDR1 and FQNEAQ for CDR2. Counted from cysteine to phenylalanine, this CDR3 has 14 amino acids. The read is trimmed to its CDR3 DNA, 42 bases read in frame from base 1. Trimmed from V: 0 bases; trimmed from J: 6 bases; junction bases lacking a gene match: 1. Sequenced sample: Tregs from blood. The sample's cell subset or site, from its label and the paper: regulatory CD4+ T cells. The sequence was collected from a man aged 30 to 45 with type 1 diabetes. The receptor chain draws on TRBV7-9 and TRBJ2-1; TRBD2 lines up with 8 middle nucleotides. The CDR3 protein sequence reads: CASSLAGRANEQFF. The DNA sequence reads TGTGCCAGCAGCTTAGCCGGGAGGGCCAATGAGCAGTTCTTC.